This TCR beta chain was retrieved from a study of blood T cell repertoires in COVID-19. The CDR3 totals 17 residues. With 2 bases clipped from V and 1 base from J, the junction kept 5 bases outside the gene matches. CDR1 MNHEY and CDR2 SMNVEV come from the germline V gene (reference sequence). The age range of participants was about 18 to 100 years, with residence in fewer than 25 US areas. This clone was counted a few times. Profiled with immunoSEQ multiplex PCR; TCRdb holds only in-frame clones, not every one. Found here are 150,000 to 200,000 clones, roughly 82% of them singletons; the top ten hold 12%.

The sequenced material came from PBMCs or T cells enriched from blood (not recorded which). V and J are TRBV27 and TRBJ2-6; 7 positions match TRBD1. The receptor comes from a man aged 35 to 55 who had recovered from COVID-19. The CDR3 nucleotides are TGTGCCAGCAGTTTAAGCCCGGGACAGTCTGGGGCCAACGTCCTGACTTTC. It encodes CASSLSPGQSGANVLTF.